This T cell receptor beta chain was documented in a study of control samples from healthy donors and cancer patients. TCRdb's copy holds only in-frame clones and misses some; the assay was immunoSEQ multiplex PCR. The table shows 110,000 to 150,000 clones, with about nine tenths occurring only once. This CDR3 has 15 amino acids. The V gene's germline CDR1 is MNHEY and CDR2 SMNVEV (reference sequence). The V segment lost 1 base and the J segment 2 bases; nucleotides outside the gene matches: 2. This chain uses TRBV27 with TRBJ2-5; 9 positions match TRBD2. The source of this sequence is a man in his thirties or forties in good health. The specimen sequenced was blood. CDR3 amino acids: CASSLFSGRQETQYF. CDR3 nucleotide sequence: TGTGCCAGCAGTTTATTCAGCGGGAGGCAAGAGACCCAGTACTTC.